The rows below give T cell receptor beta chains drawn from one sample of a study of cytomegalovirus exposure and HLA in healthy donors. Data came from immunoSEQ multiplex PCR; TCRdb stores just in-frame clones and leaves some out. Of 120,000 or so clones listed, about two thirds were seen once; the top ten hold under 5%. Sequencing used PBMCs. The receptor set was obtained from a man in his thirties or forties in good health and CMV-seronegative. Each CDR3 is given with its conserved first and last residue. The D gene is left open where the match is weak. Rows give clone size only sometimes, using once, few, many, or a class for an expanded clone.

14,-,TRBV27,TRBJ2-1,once,CASSGVSSYNEQFF,TGTGCCAGCAGCGGGGTGAGCTCCTACAATGAGCAGTTCTTC
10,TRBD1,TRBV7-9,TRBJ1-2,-,CASSGTVYTF,TGTGCCAGCAGCGGGACAGTCTACACCTTC
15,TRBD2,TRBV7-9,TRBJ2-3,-,CASSLLAGVTDTQYF,TGTGCCAGCAGCCTACTAGCGGGGGTCACAGATACGCAGTATTTT
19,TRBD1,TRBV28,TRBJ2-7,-,CASSFRVSGQGGWSYEQYF,TGTGCCAGCAGTTTTAGGGTCTCGGGACAGGGAGGTTGGAGCTACGAGCAGTACTTC
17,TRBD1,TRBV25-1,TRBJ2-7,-,CASSDRPQDRGLYEQYF,TGTGCCAGCAGTGATCGCCCCCAGGACAGGGGGCTTTACGAGCAGTACTTC
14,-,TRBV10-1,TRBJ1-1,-,CASSAATGNTEAFF,TGCGCCAGCAGTGCGGCGACAGGGAACACTGAAGCTTTCTTT
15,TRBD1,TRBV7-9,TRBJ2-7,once,CASSLYGTGTYEQYF,TGTGCCAGCAGCTTATACGGGACAGGTACCTACGAGCAGTACTTC
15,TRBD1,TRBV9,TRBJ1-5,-,CASSAQGVRNQPQHF,TGTGCCAGCAGCGCACAGGGGGTACGCAATCAGCCCCAGCATTTT
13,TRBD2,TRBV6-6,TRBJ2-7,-,CASSYVAGDEQYF,TGTGCCAGCAGTTACGTTGCGGGAGACGAGCAGTACTTC
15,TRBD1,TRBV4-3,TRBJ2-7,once,CASSQDVGQGYEQYF,TGCGCCAGCAGCCAAGATGTAGGACAGGGCTACGAGCAGTACTTC
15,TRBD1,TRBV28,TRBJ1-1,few,CASSLRTGMNTEAFF,TGTGCCAGCAGTTTACGGACAGGTATGAACACTGAAGCTTTCTTT
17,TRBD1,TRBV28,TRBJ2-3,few,CASSLPPGQGATDTQYF,TGTGCCAGCAGTCTACCCCCGGGACAGGGGGCGACAGATACGCAGTATTTT
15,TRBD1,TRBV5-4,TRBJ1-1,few,CASSRTGDANTEAFF,TGTGCCAGCAGCCGGACAGGGGATGCGAACACTGAAGCTTTCTTT
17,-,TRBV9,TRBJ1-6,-,CASSVDGGGGYNSPLHF,TGTGCCAGCAGCGTAGATGGGGGAGGTGGTTATAATTCACCCCTCCACTTT
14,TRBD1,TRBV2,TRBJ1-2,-,CASRRDRDFYGYTF,TGTGCCAGCAGACGGGACAGAGACTTCTATGGCTACACCTTC
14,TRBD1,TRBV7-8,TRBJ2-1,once,CASSFRDSSNEQFF,TGTGCCAGCAGCTTCCGGGACAGTTCGAATGAGCAGTTCTTC
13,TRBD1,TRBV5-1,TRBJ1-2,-,CASSLGTANGYTF,TGCGCCAGCAGCCTAGGGACAGCCAATGGCTACACCTTC
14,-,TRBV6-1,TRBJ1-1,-,CASTFTGMNTEAFF,TGTGCCAGCACGTTTACAGGAATGAACACTGAAGCTTTCTTT
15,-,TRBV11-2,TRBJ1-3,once,CASRPGDTSGNTIYF,TGTGCCAGCAGACCAGGGGACACCTCTGGAAACACCATATATTTT
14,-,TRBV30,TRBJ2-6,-,CACQGLSGANVLTF,TGTGCCTGTCAGGGCCTCTCTGGGGCCAACGTCCTGACTTTC
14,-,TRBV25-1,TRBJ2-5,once,CASSLGGGPETQYF,TGTGCCAGCAGTCTAGGGGGGGGCCCAGAGACCCAGTACTTC
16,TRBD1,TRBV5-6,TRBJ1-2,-,CASSLAGTDTNYGYTF,TGTGCCAGCAGCTTGGCCGGGACAGATACTAACTATGGCTACACCTTC
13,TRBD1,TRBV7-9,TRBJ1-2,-,CSSSLATGDGYTF,TGTTCCAGCAGCTTAGCGACAGGGGATGGCTACACCTTC
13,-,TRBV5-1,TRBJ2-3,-,CASTRSRADTQYF,TGCGCCAGCACCCGAAGCAGGGCAGATACGCAGTATTTT
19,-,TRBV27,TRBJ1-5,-,CASRRVYEAGSGRNQPQHF,TGTGCCAGCAGGAGGGTATACGAGGCCGGGTCAGGACGAAATCAGCCCCAGCATTTT
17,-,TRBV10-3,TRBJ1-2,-,CAISEPAGGAASYGYTF,TGTGCCATCAGTGAGCCGGCTGGGGGGGCGGCGAGCTATGGCTACACCTTC
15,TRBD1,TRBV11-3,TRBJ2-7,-,CASSLGRQGAYEQYF,TGTGCCAGCAGCTTAGGCAGACAGGGGGCCTACGAGCAGTACTTC
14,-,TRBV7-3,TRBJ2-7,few,CASSLTGQGNEQYF,TGTGCCAGCAGCTTAACGGGTCAGGGTAACGAGCAGTACTTC
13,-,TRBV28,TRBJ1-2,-,CASSLSRNYGYTF,TGTGCCAGCAGTTTAAGCCGTAACTATGGCTACACCTTC
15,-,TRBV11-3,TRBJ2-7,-,CASSLGRGSSYEQYF,TGTGCCAGCAGCTTAGGTCGCGGAAGCTCCTACGAGCAGTACTTC
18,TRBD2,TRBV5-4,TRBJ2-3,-,CASSSGLAGGWGTDTQYF,TGTGCCAGCAGCTCTGGACTAGCGGGGGGCTGGGGGACAGATACGCAGTATTTT
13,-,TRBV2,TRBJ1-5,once,CASRGQPDQPQHF,TGTGCCAGCAGAGGACAGCCTGATCAGCCCCAGCATTTT
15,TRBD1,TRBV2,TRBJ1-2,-,CASSEAGQGASGYTF,TGTGCCAGCAGTGAAGCAGGGCAGGGGGCAAGCGGCTACACCTTC
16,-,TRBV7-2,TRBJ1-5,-,CASSLYVRGSNQPQHF,TGTGCCAGCAGCTTATACGTCAGAGGGAGCAATCAGCCCCAGCATTTT
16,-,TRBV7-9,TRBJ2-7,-,CASSLGFGRVGDEQYF,TGTGCCAGCAGCTTAGGGTTTGGCAGGGTTGGTGACGAGCAGTACTTC
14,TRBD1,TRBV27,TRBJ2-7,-,CASRTGQGPYEQYF,TGTGCCAGCAGGACCGGACAGGGGCCCTACGAGCAGTACTTC
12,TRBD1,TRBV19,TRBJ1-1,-,CAISGDRAEAFF,TGTGCCATCTCAGGGGACAGGGCTGAAGCTTTCTTT
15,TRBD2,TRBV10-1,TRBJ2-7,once,CASSEGAGGPYEQYF,TGCGCCAGCAGTGAGGGAGCGGGGGGGCCGTACGAGCAGTACTTC
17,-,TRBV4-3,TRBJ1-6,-,CASSLGGAQSYNSPLHF,TGCGCCAGCAGCCTGGGCGGGGCCCAATCCTATAATTCACCCCTCCACTTT
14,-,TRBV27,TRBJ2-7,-,CASRKGVADHEQYF,TGTGCCAGCAGGAAGGGGGTAGCTGATCACGAGCAGTACTTC
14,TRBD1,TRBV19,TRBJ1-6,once,CASTPGQENSPLHF,TGTGCCAGTACCCCAGGACAGGAAAATTCACCCCTCCACTTT
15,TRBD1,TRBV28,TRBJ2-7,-,CASSGTGVGSYEQYF,TGTGCCAGCAGTGGGACAGGGGTCGGCTCCTACGAGCAGTACTTC
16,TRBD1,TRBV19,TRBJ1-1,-,CASIISGAQGGTEAFF,TGTGCCAGTATCATATCGGGGGCACAGGGGGGGACTGAAGCTTTCTTT
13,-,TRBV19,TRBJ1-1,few,CASSGLHREGAFF,TGTGCCAGTAGTGGTCTTCACCGGGAAGGGGCTTTCTTT
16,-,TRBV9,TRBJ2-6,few,CASSVDPSSGANVLTF,TGTGCCAGCAGCGTAGATCCGTCCTCTGGGGCCAACGTCCTGACTTTC
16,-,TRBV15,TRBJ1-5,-,CATSRAQGWGHQPQHF,TGTGCCACCAGCAGAGCCCAGGGGTGGGGTCATCAGCCCCAGCATTTT
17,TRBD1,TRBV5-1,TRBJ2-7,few,CASSSFKMTGALNEQYF,TGCGCCAGCAGCTCCTTTAAAATGACAGGGGCCCTCAACGAGCAGTACTTC
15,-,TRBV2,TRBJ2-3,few,CASQDGQIGTDTQYF,TGTGCCAGCCAGGACGGACAGATCGGCACAGATACGCAGTATTTT
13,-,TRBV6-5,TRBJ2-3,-,CASSEWGGSTQYF,TGTGCCAGCAGTGAATGGGGGGGCAGTACGCAGTATTTT
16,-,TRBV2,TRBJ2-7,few,CASSEGGWGQAVEQYF,TGTGCCAGCAGCGAAGGTGGATGGGGGCAAGCGGTCGAGCAGTACTTC